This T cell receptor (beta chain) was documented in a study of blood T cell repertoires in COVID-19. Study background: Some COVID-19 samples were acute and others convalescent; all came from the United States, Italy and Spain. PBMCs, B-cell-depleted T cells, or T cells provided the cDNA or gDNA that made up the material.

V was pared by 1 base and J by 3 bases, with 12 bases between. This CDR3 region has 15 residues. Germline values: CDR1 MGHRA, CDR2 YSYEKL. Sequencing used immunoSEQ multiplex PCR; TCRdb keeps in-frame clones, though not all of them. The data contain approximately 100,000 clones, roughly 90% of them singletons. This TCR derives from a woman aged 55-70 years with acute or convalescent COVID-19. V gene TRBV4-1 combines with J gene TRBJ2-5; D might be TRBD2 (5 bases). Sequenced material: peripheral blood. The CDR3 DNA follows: TGCGCCAGCAGCCAAGTCTTGACGGGGAAAGAGACCCAGTACTTC. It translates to CASSQVLTGKETQYF.